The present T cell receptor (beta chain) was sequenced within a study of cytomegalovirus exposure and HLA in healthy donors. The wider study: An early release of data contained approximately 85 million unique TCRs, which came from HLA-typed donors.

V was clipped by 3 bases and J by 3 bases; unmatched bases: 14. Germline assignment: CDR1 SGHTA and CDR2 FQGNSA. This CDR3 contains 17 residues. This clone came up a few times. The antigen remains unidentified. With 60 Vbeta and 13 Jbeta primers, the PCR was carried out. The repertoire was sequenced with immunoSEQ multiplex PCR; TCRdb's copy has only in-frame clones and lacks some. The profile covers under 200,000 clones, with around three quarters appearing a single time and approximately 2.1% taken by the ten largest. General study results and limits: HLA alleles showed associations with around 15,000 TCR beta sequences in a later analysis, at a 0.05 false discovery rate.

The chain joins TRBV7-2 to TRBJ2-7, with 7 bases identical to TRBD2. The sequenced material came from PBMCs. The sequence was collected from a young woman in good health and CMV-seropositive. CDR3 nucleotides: TGTGCCAGCAGCTTTGAGGGAGGGTATGTAGCGATCTACGAGCAGTACTTC. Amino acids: CASSFEGGYVAIYEQYF.